The 25 T cell receptor beta chains reported below all come from one sample, sequenced in a study of T cells in Graves' hyperthyroidism and ophthalmopathy. Authors of the study amplified TCR beta CDR3 regions from RNA transcripts. The primer set for the first-round RT-PCR of the TCR CDR3 was HTBI. TCRdb itself ran the multiplex PCR reads through MiXCR, one entry per CDR3 protein. Of hundreds of thousands of distinct CDR3 sequences detected, around 15% appear once; the ten largest clones hold roughly 10%. The sequenced sample was blood. These receptors were obtained from a woman under 30 with Graves' hyperthyroidism.

This clonotype has at least ten counts. The chain uses TRBV5-1 and TRBJ1-6, with 8 bases aligning to TRBD1. V shed 5 bases, J shed 0 bases, and the junction held 7 bases outside the gene matches. CDR3 length: 17 amino acids. Germline V lookup: CDR1 SGHRS, CDR2 YFSETQ. The CDR3 loop is CASSPGQGGSYNSPLHF. CDR3 nucleotides: TGCGCCAGCAGTCCTGGACAGGGAGGCTCCTATAATTCACCCCTCCACTTT. The entire variable domain, with the rest obtained from reference TRBV5-1 and TRBJ1-6, is as follows: KAGVTQTPRYLIKTRGQQVTLSCSPISGHRSVSWYQQTPGQGLQFLFEYFSETQRNKGNFPGRFSGRQFSNSRSEMNVSTLELGDSALYLCASSPGQGGSYNSPLHFGNGTRLTVT.

This clonotype was found a few times. V and J are TRBV11-2 and TRBJ2-7, with TRBD2 matching 9 bases. The junction had 8 bases not matched to a gene; V was cut back by 2 bases and J by 6 bases. Germline values: CDR1 SGHAT, CDR2 FQNNGV. The length of the CDR3 is 15 residues. The CDR3 coding sequence is TGTGCCAGCAGCTTATTGGCGGGAGGGATGGCCGAGCAGTACTTC. Protein sequence: CASSLLAGGMAEQYF.

In its sample, this clonotype was seen many times. V and J are TRBV11-2 and TRBJ2-3; TRBD2 matches at 8 bases. Trimming cost V 4 bases and J 6 bases; bases outside gene matches: 9. Germline V gives CDR1 SGHAT, CDR2 FQNNGV. The CDR3 extends over 15 amino acids. The CDR3 DNA sequence: TGTGCCAGCAGCTCGCCCCAGCGGGAGCTTGATACGCAGTATTTT. It yields the protein CASSSPQRELDTQYF.

The chain is built from TRBV12-3 or TRBV12-4 and TRBJ2-7, with a tentative D call TRBD2 (7 bases). The CDR3 runs to 14 residues. V shed 5 bases and J shed 2 bases, with 13 bases lying between them. CDR3 DNA sequence: TGTGCCAGCAGTCAAGGGGGAGGGGCCTACGAGCAGTACTTC. Encoded protein: CASSQGGGAYEQYF.

This chain links TRBV6-2 or TRBV6-3 with TRBJ1-6; tentative D call: TRBD1 (6 bases). CDR1 is MNHEY, CDR2 SVGEGT, per germline. The CDR3 is made up of 16 amino acids. Trimming took off 4 bases at V and 9 bases at J, with 19 bases between the two ends. The CDR3 DNA reads TGTGCCAGCAGTTTCGCCTTACAGGGAGCTGGTTCACCCCTCCACTTT. Protein product: CASSFALQGAGSPLHF.

There are a few counts of this clonotype. The rearrangement joins TRBV5-1 to TRBJ1-1, with D possibly matching TRBD1 (5 bases). CDR1 and CDR2 from the germline V gene are SGHRS and YFSETQ. The CDR3 loop spans 15 amino acids. Between the trimmed V and J ends, which lost 4 bases and 4 bases, there was a span of 17 bases. For the CDR3, the DNA is TGCGCCAGCAGCCCAGACACCTATGGGGGCACTGAAGCTTTCTTT. Protein: CASSPDTYGGTEAFF.

This clonotype came up many times. The chain has TRBV12-3 or TRBV12-4 and TRBJ2-1, with D tentatively TRBD2 (5 bases). This CDR3 is built from 16 residues. Trimming left V 3 bases short and J 5 bases short, with 17 bases between. The chain's CDR3 is CASSFASFSSDNEQFF. For the CDR3, the DNA is TGTGCCAGCAGTTTCGCTAGCTTCTCTTCGGACAATGAGCAGTTCTTC.

The V and J genes are TRBV18 and TRBJ2-5; 12 positions match TRBD2. V gave up 5 bases and J gave up 5 bases; unmatched junction bases: 9. This CDR3 comprises 16 residues. The germline V gene has CDR1 KGHSH and CDR2 LQKENI. CDR3 sequence (DNA): TGTGCCAGCTCAGCTGCCCTAGCGGGAGGGCTGGAGACCCAGTACTTC. It is translated as CASSAALAGGLETQYF.

This clonotype has at least ten counts. The chain uses TRBV11-3 and TRBJ2-1, with 9 bases lining up with TRBD1. The CDR3 contains 15 residues. V trimming: 3 bases; J trimming: 4 bases; junction bases outside the gene matches: 4. Germline V gives CDR1 SGHNT, CDR2 YENEEA. CDR3 in DNA: TGTGCCAGCAGCTTGTACAGGGGGCAGTACAATGAGCAGTTCTTC. It specifies CASSLYRGQYNEQFF.

Concerning this clonotype itself: It may be a read error: a sequence one base away is much more abundant. The V call is TRBV20-1, the J call TRBJ2-7; D remains ambiguous. Judging by the DNA end, TRBJ2-1 fits better; the J call may be wrong. The CDR3 totals 11 residues. The germline CDR1 and CDR2 sequences are DFQATT and SNEGSKA (reference sequence). The CDR3 region is CSADKGYEQFF. The CDR3 nucleotides are TGCAGTGCCGACAAGGGCTACGAGCAGTTCTTC.

This clonotype has ten or more counts. The J gene is TRBJ2-1, the V gene TRBV4-1; 10 positions match TRBD2. The V and J ends lost 2 bases and 4 bases, in that order; junction bases with no gene match: 2. Germline V gives CDR1 MGHRA, CDR2 YSYEKL. CDR3 length: 15 amino acids. CDR3 sequence (DNA): TGCGCCAGCAGCCAACCTAGCGGGAGATACAATGAGCAGTTCTTC. It is translated as CASSQPSGRYNEQFF.

There are many counts of this clonotype. This rearrangement joins TRBV7-9 to TRBJ2-7; D is ambiguous. Germline CDR1 SEHNR, CDR2 FQNEAQ (reference sequence). The ends were cut back, 3 bases at V and 6 bases at J, with 12 bases in the middle. This CDR3 spans 13 amino acids. CDR3 in amino acids: CASSLSPDREQYF. For the CDR3, the DNA is TGTGCCAGCAGCTTGAGTCCCGACCGCGAGCAGTACTTC.

This clonotype came up once. V is TRBV30 and J is TRBJ2-7, with TRBD2 identical over 12 bases. Germline V lookup: CDR1 GTSNPN, CDR2 SVGIG (reference sequence). With 7 bases clipped from V and 7 bases from J, the junction kept 8 bases outside the gene matches. The CDR3 consists of 13 residues. The CDR3 reads CAFGLAGLNEQYF. Here the CDR3 DNA reads TGTGCCTTCGGACTAGCGGGACTCAATGAGCAGTACTTC.

The J gene is TRBJ1-2, the V gene TRBV6-1; 11 nucleotides agree with TRBD1. The CDR3 runs to 14 residues. The V gene end was trimmed by 5 bases and the J gene end by 6 bases; junction bases not matched to a gene: 5. From germline, CDR1 is MNHNS and CDR2 SASEGT. In DNA, the CDR3 is TGTGCCAGCAGTACCCGGACAGGGGGCAATGGCTACACCTTC. Amino acid sequence: CASSTRTGGNGYTF.

The rearrangement uses TRBV4-2 and TRBJ2-7; 8 positions match TRBD2. Germline V lookup: CDR1 LGHNA, CDR2 YNFKEQ. The CDR3 covers 17 residues. With V trimmed by 1 base and J by 0 bases, 8 bases remained unmatched. CDR3: CASSQGSSSGRSYEQYF. The CDR3 DNA reads as TGTGCCAGCAGCCAAGGATCGTCTAGCGGGCGCTCCTACGAGCAGTACTTC.

The rearrangement uses TRBV2 and TRBJ2-5, with no clear D. V lost 6 bases and J lost 3, with 8 bases in between. The CDR3 contains 12 residues. The germline gives CDR1 SNHLY, CDR2 FYNNEI. This CDR3 reads CASRGMEETQYF. In nucleotides, the CDR3 is TGTGCCAGCAGGGGGATGGAAGAGACCCAGTACTTC. Full variable domain (outside the CDR3, taken from reference TRBV2 and TRBJ2-5): EPEVTQTPSHQVTQMGQEVILRCVPISNHLYFYWYRQILGQKVEFLVSFYNNEISEKSEIFDDQFSVERPDGSNFTLKIRSTKLEDSAMYFCASRGMEETQYFGPGTRLLVL.

This clonotype was detected ten times or more. The germline gene is not matched at one end of the junction; a read error may be the cause. V and J are TRBV7-9 and TRBJ1-5; unclear D gene. CDR1 and CDR2 (germline): SEHNR, FQNEAQ (reference sequence). The CDR3 contains 13 residues. The CDR3 region is CASSLGPNQPQHF. The CDR3 DNA sequence: TGTGCCAGCAGTTTAGGGCCTAATCAGCCCCAGCATTTT.

This clonotype has only a few counts. The chain recombines TRBV29-1 with TRBJ2-7; D uncertain. In germline, CDR1 is SQVTM, CDR2 ANQGSEA. V lost 4 bases to trimming and J lost 0 bases, with 7 bases between them. The CDR3 has 12 residues. The CDR3 reads CSVGADSYEQYF. CDR3 bases: TGCAGCGTTGGTGCAGACTCCTACGAGCAGTACTTC.

This clonotype was seen repeatedly, ten times or more. V usage is TRBV6-1 and J usage is TRBJ2-6; D not resolved. The CDR3 has 12 amino acids. Germline assignment: CDR1 MNHNS and CDR2 SASEGT. Trimming left V 8 bases short and J 1 base short, with 3 bases between. The CDR3 reads CASRSGANVLTF. CDR3 sequence (DNA): TGTGCCAGCCGTTCTGGGGCCAACGTCCTGACTTTC.

This chain connects TRBV10-3 to TRBJ2-3; a possible D gene is TRBD1 (5 bases). V was trimmed by 3 bases and J by 6 bases, leaving 10 bases between them. CDR1 and CDR2 from the germline V gene are ENHRY and SYGVKD. The CDR3 length is 13 residues. The CDR3 loop is CAISEGDWDTQYF. CDR3 in DNA: TGTGCCATCAGTGAAGGGGATTGGGATACGCAGTATTTT.

In its sample, this clonotype was seen many times. V gene TRBV28 combines with J gene TRBJ2-2; D possibly corresponds to TRBD1 (6 bases). V was shortened by 6 bases and J by 2 bases, with 13 bases between the two germline ends. The CDR3 spans 15 residues. Germline V gene lookup returns CDR1 MDHEN and CDR2 SYDVKM. The DNA of the CDR3 is TGTGCCAGCAGCCCGCAGGGGCTAAACACCGGGGAGCTGTTTTTT. It codes for CASSPQGLNTGELFF.

This clonotype was picked up many times. The J gene is TRBJ2-3, the V gene TRBV30; the D is unclear. V gave up 2 bases and J gave up 6 bases, with 9 bases separating them. The CDR3 length is 12 residues. Germline V gives CDR1 GTSNPN, CDR2 SVGIG (reference sequence). The CDR3 DNA follows: TGTGCCTGGAGTAGTATCCTTGATACGCAGTATTTT. Its protein product is CAWSSILDTQYF.

This clonotype has only a few counts. V usage is TRBV27 and J usage is TRBJ1-1, with a possible D match to TRBD1 (5 bases). The CDR3 consists of 15 residues. The V end was cut by 8 bases, the J end by 2 bases, with 18 bases between. Germline V lookup: CDR1 MNHEY, CDR2 SMNVEV (reference sequence). The CDR3 DNA reads TGTGCCAGCGGCTGGGACCTCAATGTTAACACTGAAGCTTTCTTT. It yields the protein CASGWDLNVNTEAFF.

This chain uses TRBV20-1 with TRBJ2-2; TRBD1 matches 7 bases. The CDR3 runs to 14 residues. Germline V gene data show CDR1 as DFQATT and CDR2 as SNEGSKA (reference sequence). V lost 0 bases and J lost 3; bases outside the gene matches: 1. The CDR3: CSAREGGYTGELFF. CDR3 in DNA: TGCAGTGCTAGAGAAGGGGGCTACACCGGGGAGCTGTTTTTT.

The sample holds many counts of this clonotype. This sequence joins TRBV29-1 and TRBJ1-1, with D possibly TRBD1 on 5 matching bases. CDR3 length: 13 residues. Trimming removed 7 bases from V and 3 bases from J, with 15 bases in between. Looked up from germline, CDR1 is SQVTM and CDR2 is ANQGSEA. CDR3 region: CSAPPGRDTEAFF. The CDR3 DNA reads as TGCAGCGCCCCCCCGGGACGGGACACTGAAGCTTTCTTT. Combining the CDR3 with reference TRBV29-1 and TRBJ1-1 gives the whole variable domain SAVISQKPSRDICQRGTSLTIQCQVDSQVTMMFWYRQQPGQSLTLIATANQGSEATYESGFVIDKFPISRPNLTFSTLTVSNMSPEDSSIYLCSAPPGRDTEAFFGQGTRLTVV.